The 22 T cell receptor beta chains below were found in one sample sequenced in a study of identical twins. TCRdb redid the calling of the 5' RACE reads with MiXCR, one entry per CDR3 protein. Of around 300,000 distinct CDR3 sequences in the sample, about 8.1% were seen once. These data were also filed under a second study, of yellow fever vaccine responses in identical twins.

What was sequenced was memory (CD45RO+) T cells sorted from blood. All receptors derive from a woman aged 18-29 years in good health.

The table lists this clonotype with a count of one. This chain's CDR3 is CASSLDGLTGELFF. CDR3 sequence (DNA): TGCGCCAGCAGCTTGGACGGGCTCACCGGGGAGCTGTTTTTT. V usage is TRBV5-1 and J usage is TRBJ2-2, with D unresolved. This CDR3 is 14 amino acids long. Germline loops: CDR1 SGHRS, CDR2 YFSETQ. V gave up 0 bases and J gave up 4 bases, with 7 bases separating them.

The CDR3 DNA follows: TGTGCCAGTAGTACCTTCAGGGGGGAGACCTACGAGCAGTACTTC. This codes for CASSTFRGETYEQYF. This chain uses TRBV19 with TRBJ2-7, with D tentatively TRBD1 (7 bases). The germline CDR1 and CDR2 sequences are LNHDA and SQIVND (reference sequence). Trimming took off 4 bases at V and 2 bases at J, with 15 bases between the two ends. The CDR3 runs to 15 residues.

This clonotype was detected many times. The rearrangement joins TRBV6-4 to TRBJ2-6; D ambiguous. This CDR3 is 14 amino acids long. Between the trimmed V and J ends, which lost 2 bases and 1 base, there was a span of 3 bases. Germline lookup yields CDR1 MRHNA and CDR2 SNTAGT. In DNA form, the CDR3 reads TGTGCCAGCAGTGACAGGTCTGGGGCCAACGTCCTGACTTTC. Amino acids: CASSDRSGANVLTF.

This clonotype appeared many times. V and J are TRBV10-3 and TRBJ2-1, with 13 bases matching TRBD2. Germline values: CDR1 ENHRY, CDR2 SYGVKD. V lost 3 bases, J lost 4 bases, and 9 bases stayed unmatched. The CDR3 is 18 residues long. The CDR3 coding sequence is TGTGCCATCAGTGACTCGTCCCCGGGACTAGCGGGGTACAATGAGCAGTTCTTC. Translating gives CAISDSSPGLAGYNEQFF.

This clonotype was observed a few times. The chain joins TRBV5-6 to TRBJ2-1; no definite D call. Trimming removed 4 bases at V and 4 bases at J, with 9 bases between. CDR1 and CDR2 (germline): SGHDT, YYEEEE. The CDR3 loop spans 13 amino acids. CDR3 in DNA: TGTGCCAGCAGCCCCGCTGCGTACAATGAGCAGTTCTTC. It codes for CASSPAAYNEQFF. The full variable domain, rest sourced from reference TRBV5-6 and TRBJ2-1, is DAGVTQSPTHLIKTRGQQVTLRCSPKSGHDTVSWYQQALGQGPQFIFQYYEEEERQRGNFPDRFSGHQFPNYSSELNVNALLLGDSALYLCASSPAAYNEQFFGPGTRLTVL.

The CDR3 bases are TGCGCCAGCATGAAACGGGATAATTCACCCCTCCACTTT. Protein: CASMKRDNSPLHF. The rearrangement links TRBV5-1 to TRBJ1-6; no firm D call. Trimming stripped 6 bases from V and 5 bases from J, with 9 bases between. The CDR3 is 13 amino acids. Germline V gene data show CDR1 as SGHRS and CDR2 as YFSETQ.

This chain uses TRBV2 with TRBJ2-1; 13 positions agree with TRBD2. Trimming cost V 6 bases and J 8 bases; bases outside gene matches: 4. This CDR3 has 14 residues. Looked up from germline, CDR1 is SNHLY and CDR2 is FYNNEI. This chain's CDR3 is CASRGTSGKYEQFF. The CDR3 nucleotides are TGTGCCAGCAGGGGGACTAGCGGGAAATATGAGCAGTTCTTC.

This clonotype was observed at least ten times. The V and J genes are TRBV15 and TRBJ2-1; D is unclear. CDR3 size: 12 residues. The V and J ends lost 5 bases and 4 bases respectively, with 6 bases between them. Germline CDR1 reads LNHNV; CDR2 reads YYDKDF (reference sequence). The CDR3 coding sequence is TGTGCCACCAGCGTTGGGTACAATGAGCAGTTCTTC. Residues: CATSVGYNEQFF.

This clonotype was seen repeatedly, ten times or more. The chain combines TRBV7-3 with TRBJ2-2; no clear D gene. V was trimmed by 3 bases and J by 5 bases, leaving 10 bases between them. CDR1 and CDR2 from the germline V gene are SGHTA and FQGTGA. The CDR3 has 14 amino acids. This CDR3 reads CASSLDPQTGELFF. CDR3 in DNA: TGTGCCAGCAGCTTGGACCCGCAAACCGGGGAGCTGTTTTTT. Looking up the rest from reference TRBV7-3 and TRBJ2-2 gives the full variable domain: GAGVSQTPSNKVTEKGKYVELRCDPISGHTALYWYRQSLGQGPEFLIYFQGTGAADDSGLPNDRFFAVRPEGSVSTLKIQRTERGDSAVYLCASSLDPQTGELFFGEGSRLTVL.

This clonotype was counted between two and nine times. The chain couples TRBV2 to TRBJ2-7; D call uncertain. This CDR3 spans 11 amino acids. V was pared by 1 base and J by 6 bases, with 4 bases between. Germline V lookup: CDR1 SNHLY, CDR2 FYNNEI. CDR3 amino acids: CASSEDSEQYF. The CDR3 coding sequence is TGTGCCAGCAGTGAAGACTCCGAGCAGTACTTC. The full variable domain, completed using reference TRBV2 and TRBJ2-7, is EPEVTQTPSHQVTQMGQEVILRCVPISNHLYFYWYRQILGQKVEFLVSFYNNEISEKSEIFDDQFSVERPDGSNFTLKIRSTKLEDSAMYFCASSEDSEQYFGPGTRLTVT.

The CDR3 region is CASSATGTPGETQYF. The CDR3 DNA is TGTGCCAGCAGCGCCACCGGGACTCCCGGAGAGACCCAGTACTTC. This chain joins TRBV9 and TRBJ2-5; perhaps TRBD2 as D (6 bases). CDR1 and CDR2 (germline): SGDLS, YYNGEE. V lost 3 bases and J 4 bases, leaving 16 bases between the germline ends. The CDR3 is made up of 15 amino acids. The complete variable domain, with remaining parts taken from reference TRBV9 and TRBJ2-5, reads DSGVTQTPKHLITATGQRVTLRCSPRSGDLSVYWYQQSLDQGLQFLIQYYNGEERAKGNILERFSAQQFPDLHSELNLSSLELGDSALYFCASSATGTPGETQYFGPGTRLLVL.

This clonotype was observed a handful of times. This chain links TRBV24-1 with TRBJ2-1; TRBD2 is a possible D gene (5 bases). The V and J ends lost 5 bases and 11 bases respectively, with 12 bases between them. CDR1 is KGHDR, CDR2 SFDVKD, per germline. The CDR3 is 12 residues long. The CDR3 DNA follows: TGTGCCACCAGTGGGGGTGCGGGTAAGCAGTTCTTC. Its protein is CATSGGAGKQFF.

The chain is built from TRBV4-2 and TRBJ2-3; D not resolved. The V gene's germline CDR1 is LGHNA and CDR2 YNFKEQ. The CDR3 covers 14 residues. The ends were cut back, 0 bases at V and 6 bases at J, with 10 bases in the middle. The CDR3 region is CASSQDWAKDTQYF. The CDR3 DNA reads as TGTGCCAGCAGCCAAGATTGGGCTAAGGATACGCAGTATTTT.

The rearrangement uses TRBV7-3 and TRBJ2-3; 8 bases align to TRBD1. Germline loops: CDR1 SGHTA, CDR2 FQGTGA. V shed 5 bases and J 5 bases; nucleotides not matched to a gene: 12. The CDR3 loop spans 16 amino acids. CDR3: CASSTTGTGAGDTQYF. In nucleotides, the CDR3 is TGTGCCAGCAGCACAACCGGGACAGGAGCGGGAGATACGCAGTATTTT.

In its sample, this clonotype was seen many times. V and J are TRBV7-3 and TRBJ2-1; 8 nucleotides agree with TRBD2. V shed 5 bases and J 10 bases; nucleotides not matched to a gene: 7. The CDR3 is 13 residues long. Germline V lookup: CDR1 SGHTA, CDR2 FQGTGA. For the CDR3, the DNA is TGTGCCAGCAGCACACTACTAGCGGACGAGCAGTTCTTC. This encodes CASSTLLADEQFF.

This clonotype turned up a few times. The DNA of the CDR3 is TGTGCCAGCAGCCCGACCCGGGGGTACGAGCAGTACTTC. Its translation: CASSPTRGYEQYF. V is TRBV7-2 and J is TRBJ2-7; tentatively, D is TRBD2 (6 bases). V lost 5 bases and J 4 bases, leaving 12 bases between the germline ends. Germline V lookup: CDR1 SGHTA, CDR2 FQGNSA. There are 13 residues in the CDR3.

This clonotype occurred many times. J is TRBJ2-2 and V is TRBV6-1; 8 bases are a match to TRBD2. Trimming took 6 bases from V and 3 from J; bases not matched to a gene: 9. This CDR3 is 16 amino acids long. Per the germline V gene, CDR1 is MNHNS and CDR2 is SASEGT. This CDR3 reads CASSPSRGAHTGELFF. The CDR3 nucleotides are TGTGCCAGCAGCCCCTCGCGGGGGGCTCACACCGGGGAGCTGTTTTTT.

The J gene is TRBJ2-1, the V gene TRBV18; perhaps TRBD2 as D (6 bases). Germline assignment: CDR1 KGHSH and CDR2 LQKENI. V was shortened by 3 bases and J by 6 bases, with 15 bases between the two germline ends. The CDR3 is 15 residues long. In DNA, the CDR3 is TGTGCCAGCTCACCGGATCGGGGGAACACCAATGAGCAGTTCTTC. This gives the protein CASSPDRGNTNEQFF.

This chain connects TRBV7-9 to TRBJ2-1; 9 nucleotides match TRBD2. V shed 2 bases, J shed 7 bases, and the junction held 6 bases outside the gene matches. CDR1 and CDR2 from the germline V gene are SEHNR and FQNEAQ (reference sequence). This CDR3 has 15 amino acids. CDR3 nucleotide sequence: TGTGCCAGCAGCTTAATCCTAGCGGGATGGAATGAGCAGTTCTTC. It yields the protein CASSLILAGWNEQFF. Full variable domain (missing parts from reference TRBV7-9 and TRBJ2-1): DTGVSQNPRHKITKRGQNVTFRCDPISEHNRLYWYRQTLGQGPEFLTYFQNEAQLEKSRLLSDRFSAERPKGSFSTLEIQRTEQGDSAMYLCASSLILAGWNEQFFGPGTRLTVL.

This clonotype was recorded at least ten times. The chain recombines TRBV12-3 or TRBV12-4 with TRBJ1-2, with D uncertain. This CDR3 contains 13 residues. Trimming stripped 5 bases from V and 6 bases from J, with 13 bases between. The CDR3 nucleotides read TGTGCCAGCAGTCCTTTCGCGGGAAATGGCTACACCTTC. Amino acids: CASSPFAGNGYTF.

CDR3 sequence reads: CATHAGTANTGELFF. For the CDR3, the DNA is TGCGCCACGCACGCCGGGACAGCAAACACCGGGGAGCTGTTTTTT. The gene calls are TRBV5-1 and TRBJ2-2, with 7 positions matching TRBD1. Germline CDR1 and CDR2: SGHRS and YFSETQ. The junction had 10 bases not matched to a gene; V was cut back by 9 bases and J by 2 bases. The CDR3 consists of 15 residues.

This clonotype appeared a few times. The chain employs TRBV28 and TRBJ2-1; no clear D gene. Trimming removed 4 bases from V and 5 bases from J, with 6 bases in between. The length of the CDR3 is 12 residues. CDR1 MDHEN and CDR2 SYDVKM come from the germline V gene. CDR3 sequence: CASSSINNEQFF. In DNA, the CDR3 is TGTGCCAGCAGTTCAATAAACAATGAGCAGTTCTTC.